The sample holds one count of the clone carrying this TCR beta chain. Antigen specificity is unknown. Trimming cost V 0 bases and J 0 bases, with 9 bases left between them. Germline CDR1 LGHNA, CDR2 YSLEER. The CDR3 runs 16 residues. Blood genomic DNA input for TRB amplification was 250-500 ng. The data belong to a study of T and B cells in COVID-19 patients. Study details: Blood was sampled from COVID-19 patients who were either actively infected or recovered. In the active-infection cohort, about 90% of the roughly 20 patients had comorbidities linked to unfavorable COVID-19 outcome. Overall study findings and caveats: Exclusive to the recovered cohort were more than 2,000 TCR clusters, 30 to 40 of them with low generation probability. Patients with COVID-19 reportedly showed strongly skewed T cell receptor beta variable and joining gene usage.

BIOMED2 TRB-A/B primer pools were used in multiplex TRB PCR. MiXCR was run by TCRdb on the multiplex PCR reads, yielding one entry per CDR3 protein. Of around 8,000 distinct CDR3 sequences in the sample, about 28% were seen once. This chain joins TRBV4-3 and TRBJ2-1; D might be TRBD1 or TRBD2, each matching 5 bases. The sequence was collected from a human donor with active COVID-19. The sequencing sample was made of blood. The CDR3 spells CASSQDAGSSYNEQFF. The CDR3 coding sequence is TGCGCCAGCAGCCAAGATGCAGGGAGCTCCTACAATGAGCAGTTCTTC.